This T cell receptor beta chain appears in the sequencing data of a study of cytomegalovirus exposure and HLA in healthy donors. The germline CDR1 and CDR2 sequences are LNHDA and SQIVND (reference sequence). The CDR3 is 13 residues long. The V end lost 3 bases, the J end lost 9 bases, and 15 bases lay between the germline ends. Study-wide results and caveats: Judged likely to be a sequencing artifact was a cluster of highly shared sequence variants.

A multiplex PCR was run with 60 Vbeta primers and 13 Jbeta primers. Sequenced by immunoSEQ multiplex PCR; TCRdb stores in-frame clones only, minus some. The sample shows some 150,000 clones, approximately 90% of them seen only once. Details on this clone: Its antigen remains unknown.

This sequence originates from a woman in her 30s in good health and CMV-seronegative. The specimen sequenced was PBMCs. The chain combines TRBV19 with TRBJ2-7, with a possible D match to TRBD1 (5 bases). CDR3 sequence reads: CASSIMGTGRQYF. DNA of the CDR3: TGTGCCAGTAGTATTATGGGAACAGGCAGGCAGTACTTC. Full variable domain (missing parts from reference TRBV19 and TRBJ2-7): DGGITQSPKYLFRKEGQNVTLSCEQNLNHDAMYWYRQDPGQGLRLIYYSQIVNDFQKGDIAEGYSVSREKKESFPLTVTSAQKNPTAFYLCASSIMGTGRQYFGPGTRLTVT.